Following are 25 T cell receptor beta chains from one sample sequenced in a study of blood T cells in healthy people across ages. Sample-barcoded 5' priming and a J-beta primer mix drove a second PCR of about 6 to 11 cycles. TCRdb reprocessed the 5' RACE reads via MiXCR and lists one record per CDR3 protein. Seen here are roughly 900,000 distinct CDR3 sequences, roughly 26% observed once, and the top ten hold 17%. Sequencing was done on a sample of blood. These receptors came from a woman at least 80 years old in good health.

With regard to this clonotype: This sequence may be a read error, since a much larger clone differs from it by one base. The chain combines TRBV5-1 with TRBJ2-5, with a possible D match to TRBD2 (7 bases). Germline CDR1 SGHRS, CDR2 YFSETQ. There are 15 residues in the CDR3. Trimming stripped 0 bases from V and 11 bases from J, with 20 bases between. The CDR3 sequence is CASSLGWGGSNEQYF. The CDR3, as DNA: TGCGCCAGCAGCTTGGGGTGGGGGGGCAGCAATGAGCAGTACTTC.

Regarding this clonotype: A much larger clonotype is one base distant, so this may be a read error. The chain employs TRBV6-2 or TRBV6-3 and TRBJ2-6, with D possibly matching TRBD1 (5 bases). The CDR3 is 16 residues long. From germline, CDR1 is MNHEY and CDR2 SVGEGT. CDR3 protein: CASTQSLSSGANALTF. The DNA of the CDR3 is TGTGCCAGCACACAGTCCCTTTCCTCTGGGGCCAACGCCCTGACTTTC.

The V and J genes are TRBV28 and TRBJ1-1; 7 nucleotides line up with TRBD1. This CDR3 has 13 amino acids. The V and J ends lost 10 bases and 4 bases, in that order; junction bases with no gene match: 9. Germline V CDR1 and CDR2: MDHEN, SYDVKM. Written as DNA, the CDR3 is TGTGCCACCCAGACAGGGCTGATCACTGAAGCTTTCTTT. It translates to CATQTGLITEAFF. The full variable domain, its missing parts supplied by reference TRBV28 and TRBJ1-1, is DVKVTQSSRYLVKRTGEKVFLECVQDMDHENMFWYRQDPGLGLRLIYFSYDVKMKEKGDIPEGYSVSREKKERFSLILESASTNQTSMYLCATQTGLITEAFFGQGTRLTVV.

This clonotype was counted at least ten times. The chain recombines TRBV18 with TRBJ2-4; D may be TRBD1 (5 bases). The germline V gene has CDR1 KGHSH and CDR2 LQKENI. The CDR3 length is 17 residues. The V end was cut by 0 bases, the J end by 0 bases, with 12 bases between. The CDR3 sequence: CASSPPNRPLAKNIQYF. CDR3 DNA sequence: TGTGCCAGCTCACCACCAAACAGGCCTCTAGCCAAAAACATTCAGTACTTC.

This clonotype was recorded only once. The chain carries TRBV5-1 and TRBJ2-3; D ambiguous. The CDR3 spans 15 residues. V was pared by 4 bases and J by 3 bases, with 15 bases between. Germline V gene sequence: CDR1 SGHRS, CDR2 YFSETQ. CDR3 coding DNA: TGCGCCAGCAGCCCGGCTGGTGGGGTTACAGATACGCAGTATTTT. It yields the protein CASSPAGGVTDTQYF.

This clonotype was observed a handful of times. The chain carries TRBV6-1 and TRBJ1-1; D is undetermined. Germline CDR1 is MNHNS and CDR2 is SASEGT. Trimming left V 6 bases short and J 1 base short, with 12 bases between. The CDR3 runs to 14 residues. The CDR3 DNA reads TGTGCCAGCAGGCAGAAGACGTCGAACACTGAAGCTTTCTTT. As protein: CASRQKTSNTEAFF.

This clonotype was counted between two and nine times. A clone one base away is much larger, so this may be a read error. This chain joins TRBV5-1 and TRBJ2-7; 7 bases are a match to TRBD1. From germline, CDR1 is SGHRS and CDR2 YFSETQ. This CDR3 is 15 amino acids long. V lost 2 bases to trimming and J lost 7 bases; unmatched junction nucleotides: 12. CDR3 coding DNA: TGCGCCAGCAGCTTACGGGACAGCAGATACAATGAGCAGTACTTC. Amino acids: CASSLRDSRYNEQYF.

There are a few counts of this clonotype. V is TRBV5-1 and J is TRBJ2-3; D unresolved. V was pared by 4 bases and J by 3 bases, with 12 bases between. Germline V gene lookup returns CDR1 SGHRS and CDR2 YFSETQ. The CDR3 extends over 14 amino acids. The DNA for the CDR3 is TGCGCCAGCAGCGGCGGAGCTGCGACAGATACGCAGTATTTT. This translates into CASSGGAATDTQYF.

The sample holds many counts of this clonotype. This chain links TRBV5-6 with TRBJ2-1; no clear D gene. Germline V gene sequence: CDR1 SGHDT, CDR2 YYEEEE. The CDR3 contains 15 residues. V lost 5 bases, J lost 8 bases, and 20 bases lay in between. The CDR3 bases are TGTGCCAGCAGTTTATACACCAAACCTAGGCATGAGCAGTTCTTC. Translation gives CASSLYTKPRHEQFF.

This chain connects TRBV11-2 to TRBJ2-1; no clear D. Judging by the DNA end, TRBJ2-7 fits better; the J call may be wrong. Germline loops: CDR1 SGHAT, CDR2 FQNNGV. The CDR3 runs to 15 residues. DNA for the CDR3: TGTGCCAGCAGCCCCATCAAGGGCTCCTACAATGAGCAGTACTTC. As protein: CASSPIKGSYNEQYF.

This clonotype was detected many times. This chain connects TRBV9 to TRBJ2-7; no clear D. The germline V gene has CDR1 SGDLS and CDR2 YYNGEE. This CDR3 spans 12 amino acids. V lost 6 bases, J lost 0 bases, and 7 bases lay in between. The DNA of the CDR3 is TGTGCCAGCAAGGGCTTCTCCTACGAGCAGTACTTC. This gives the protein CASKGFSYEQYF.

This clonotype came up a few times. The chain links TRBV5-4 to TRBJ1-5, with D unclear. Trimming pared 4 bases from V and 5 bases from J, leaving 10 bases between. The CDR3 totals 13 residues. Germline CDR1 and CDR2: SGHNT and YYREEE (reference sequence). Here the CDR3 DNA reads TGTGCCAGCAGCCTCCTCCCCGATCAGCCCCAGCATTTT. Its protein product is CASSLLPDQPQHF.

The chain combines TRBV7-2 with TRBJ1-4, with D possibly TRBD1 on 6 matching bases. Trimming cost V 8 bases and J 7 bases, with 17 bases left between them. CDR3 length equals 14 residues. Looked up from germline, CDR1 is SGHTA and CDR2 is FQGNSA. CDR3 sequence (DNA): TGTGCCAGCGGCGGGGGGGGCTCTAGTGAAAAACTGTTTTTT. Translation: CASGGGGSSEKLFF. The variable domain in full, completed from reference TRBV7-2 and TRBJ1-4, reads GAGVSQSPSNKVTEKGKDVELRCDPISGHTALYWYRQSLGQGLEFLIYFQGNSAPDKSGLPSDRFSAERTGGSVSTLTIQRTQQEDSAVYLCASGGGGSSEKLFFGSGTQLSVL.

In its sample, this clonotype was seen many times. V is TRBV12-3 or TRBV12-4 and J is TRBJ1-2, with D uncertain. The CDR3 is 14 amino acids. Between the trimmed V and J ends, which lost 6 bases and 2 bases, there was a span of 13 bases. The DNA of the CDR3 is TGTGCCAGCAGCCGATATGGCGACAACTATGGCTACACCTTC. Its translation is CASSRYGDNYGYTF.

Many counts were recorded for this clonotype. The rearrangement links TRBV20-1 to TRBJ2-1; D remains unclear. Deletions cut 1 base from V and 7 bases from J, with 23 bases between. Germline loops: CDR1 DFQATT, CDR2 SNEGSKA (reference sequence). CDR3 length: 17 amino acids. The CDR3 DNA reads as TGCAGTGCTAGAGGCCGAGACTGGGTCAGGAATAGGAATGAGCAGTTCTTC. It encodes CSARGRDWVRNRNEQFF.

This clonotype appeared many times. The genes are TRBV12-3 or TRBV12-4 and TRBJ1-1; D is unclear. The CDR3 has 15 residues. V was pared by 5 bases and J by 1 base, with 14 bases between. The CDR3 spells CASSPRGGENTEAFF. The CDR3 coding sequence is TGTGCCAGCAGTCCCCGAGGCGGGGAGAACACTGAAGCTTTCTTT.

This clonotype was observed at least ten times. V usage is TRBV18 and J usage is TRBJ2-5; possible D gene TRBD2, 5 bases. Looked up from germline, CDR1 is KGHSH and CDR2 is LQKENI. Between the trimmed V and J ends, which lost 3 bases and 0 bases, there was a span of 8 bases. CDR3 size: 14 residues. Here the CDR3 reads CASSPEAYQETQYF. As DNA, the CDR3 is TGTGCCAGCTCACCGGAGGCGTACCAAGAGACCCAGTACTTC.

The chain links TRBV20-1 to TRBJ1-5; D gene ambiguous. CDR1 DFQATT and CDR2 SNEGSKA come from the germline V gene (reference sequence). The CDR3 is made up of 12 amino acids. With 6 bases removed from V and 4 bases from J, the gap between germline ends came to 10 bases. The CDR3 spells CSAGRPNQPQHF. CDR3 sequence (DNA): TGCAGTGCCGGACGGCCAAATCAGCCCCAGCATTTT.

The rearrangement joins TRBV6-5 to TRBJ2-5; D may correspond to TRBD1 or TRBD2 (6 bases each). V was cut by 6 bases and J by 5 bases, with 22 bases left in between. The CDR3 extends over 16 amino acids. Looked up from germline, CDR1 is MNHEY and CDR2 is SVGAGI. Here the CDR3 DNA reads TGTGCCAGCAGCAAGCTATTGGGGGGCGGACCCGAGACCCAGTACTTC. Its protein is CASSKLLGGGPETQYF.

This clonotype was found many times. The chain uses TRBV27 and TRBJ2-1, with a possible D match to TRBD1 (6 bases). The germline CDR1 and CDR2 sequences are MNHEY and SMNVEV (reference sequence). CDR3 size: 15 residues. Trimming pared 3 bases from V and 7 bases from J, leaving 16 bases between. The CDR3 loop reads CASSFGTYGSNEQFF. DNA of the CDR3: TGTGCCAGCAGTTTCGGGACATACGGTAGTAATGAGCAGTTCTTC.

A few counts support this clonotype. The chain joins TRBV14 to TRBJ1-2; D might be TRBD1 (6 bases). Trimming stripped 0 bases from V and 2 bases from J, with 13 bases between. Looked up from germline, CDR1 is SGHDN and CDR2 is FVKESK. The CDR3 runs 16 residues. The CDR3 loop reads CASSQDPWDTNYGYTF. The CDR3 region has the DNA TGTGCCAGCAGCCAAGATCCCTGGGACACGAACTATGGCTACACCTTC.

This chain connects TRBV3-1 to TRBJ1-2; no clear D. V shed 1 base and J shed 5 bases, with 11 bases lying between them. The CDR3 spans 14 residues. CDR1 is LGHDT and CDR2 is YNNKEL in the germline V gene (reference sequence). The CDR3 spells CASSQAGNGYGYTF. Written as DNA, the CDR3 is TGTGCCAGCAGCCAAGCTGGGAACGGTTATGGCTACACCTTC. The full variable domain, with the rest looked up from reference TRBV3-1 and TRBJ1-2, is DTAVSQTPKYLVTQMGNDKSIKCEQNLGHDTMYWYKQDSKKFLKIMFSYNNKELIINETVPNRFSPKSPDKAHLNLHINSLELGDSAVYFCASSQAGNGYGYTFGSGTRLTVV.

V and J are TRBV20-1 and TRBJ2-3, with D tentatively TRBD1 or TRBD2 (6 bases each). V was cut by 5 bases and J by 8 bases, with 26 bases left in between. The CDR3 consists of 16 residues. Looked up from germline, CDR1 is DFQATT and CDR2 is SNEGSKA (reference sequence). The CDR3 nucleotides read TGCAGTGCTCCTTCGGGAGCGCTCCCGGTGGGGGCTACGCAGTATTTT. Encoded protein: CSAPSGALPVGATQYF.

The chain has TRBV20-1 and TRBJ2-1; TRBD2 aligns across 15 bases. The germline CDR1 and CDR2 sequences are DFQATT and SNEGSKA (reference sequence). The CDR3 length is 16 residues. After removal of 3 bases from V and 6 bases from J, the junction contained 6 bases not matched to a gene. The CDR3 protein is CSASGSGLAGGNEQFF. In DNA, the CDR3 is TGCAGTGCTAGTGGATCGGGACTAGCGGGAGGCAATGAGCAGTTCTTC.

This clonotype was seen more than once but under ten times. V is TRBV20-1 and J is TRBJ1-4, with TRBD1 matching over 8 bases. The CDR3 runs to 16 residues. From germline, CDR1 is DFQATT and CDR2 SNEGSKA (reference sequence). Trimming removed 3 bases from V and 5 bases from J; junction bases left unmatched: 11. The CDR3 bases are TGCAGTGCTAGTTCGGATGGGACAGGCCCCAATGAAAAACTGTTTTTT. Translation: CSASSDGTGPNEKLFF.